Sequencing of this T cell receptor beta chain was carried out in a study of shared clonotypes between healthy human individuals. Sequenced by immunoSEQ multiplex PCR; TCRdb stores in-frame clones only, minus some. The data contain millions of clones, 85% to 95% of them singletons. The CDR3 is 15 residues long. Germline V lookup: CDR1 MNHEY, CDR2 SVGAGI. V lost 5 bases, J lost 1 base, and 6 bases stayed unmatched. The rearrangement joins TRBV6-5 to TRBJ2-7; 9 bases match TRBD1. Sequencing was carried out using naive CD4+ T cells sorted from blood. Regarding subset: CD45RA+ positively selected. This receptor was taken from a young man in good health. The CDR3, as DNA: TGTGCCAGCAGTCAGGCCGGGACAGGGTCCTACGAGCAGTACTTC. Amino acid sequence: CASSQAGTGSYEQYF.